These 6 T cell receptor beta chains were all obtained from the same sample, sequenced in a study of shared clonotypes between healthy human individuals. TCRdb's table, derived via immunoSEQ multiplex PCR, lists solely in-frame clones and lacks some. The sample includes around 2.1 million clones, just over 90% of them seen just once. Cells designated naive CD8 were CD45RO-negative and were positively selected for CCR7, with terminally differentiated effector memory CD45RA+ cells excluded. Source material: naive CD8+ T cells from PBMCs. These receptor sequences come from a man between 18 and 29 years old in good health. Some clones in this sample may be carry-over from other donors' samples.

V gene TRBV4-1 combines with J gene TRBJ2-7; D is undetermined. Looked up from germline, CDR1 is MGHRA and CDR2 is YSYEKL. The CDR3 consists of 14 residues. The V and J ends lost 6 bases and 2 bases respectively, with 14 bases between them. The CDR3 bases are TGCGCCAGCAGTGGCGCACCCGGCCCCTACGAGCAGTACTTC. The encoded protein is CASSGAPGPYEQYF.

The rearrangement links TRBV6-1 to TRBJ2-7, with a tentative D call TRBD2 (5 bases). CDR1 is MNHNS and CDR2 is SASEGT in the germline V gene. V lost 0 bases and J lost 4, with 16 bases in between. The CDR3 is 16 residues long. CDR3 nucleotides: TGTGCCAGCAGTGAAGCGGGTGGGTTGTGGGAGTACGAGCAGTACTTC. Translated, it gives CASSEAGGLWEYEQYF.

About this clone itself: The sample contains more than one DNA sequence encoding this CDR3. The V and J genes are TRBV9 and TRBJ1-5; a weak D match, TRBD1 (5 bases). CDR1 and CDR2 (germline): SGDLS, YYNGEE. The CDR3 has 15 amino acids. V was clipped by 0 bases and J by 1 base, with 8 bases between them. CDR3 amino acids: CASSVGGRSNQPQHF. The CDR3 bases are TGTGCCAGCAGCGTAGGGGGCAGGAGCAATCAGCCCCAGCATTTT.

The rearrangement joins TRBV5-8 to TRBJ2-7; TRBD2 is a possible D gene (6 bases). Germline CDR1 is SGHTS and CDR2 is YDEGEE. V gave up 3 bases and J gave up 2 bases, with 15 bases separating them. This CDR3 contains 15 residues. The CDR3 sequence: CASSSPGLEAYEQYF. CDR3 DNA sequence: TGTGCCAGCAGCTCTCCGGGACTTGAAGCCTACGAGCAGTACTTC.

This clone was detected only a few times. The V and J genes are TRBV4-2 and TRBJ2-7, with unresolved D. Germline V gene lookup returns CDR1 LGHNA and CDR2 YNFKEQ. V was cut by 1 base and J by 5 bases, with 6 bases left in between. This CDR3 region has 12 residues. In DNA form, the CDR3 reads TGTGCCAGCAGCCAAGCCCCGGACGAGCAGTACTTC. This gives the protein CASSQAPDEQYF.

This clone was observed once. The genes are TRBV11-3 and TRBJ2-3; 7 bases map to TRBD1. CDR1 is SGHNT and CDR2 is YENEEA in the germline V gene. This CDR3 contains 15 residues. Unmatched junction bases numbered 6, after V lost 6 bases and J lost 0 bases. In nucleotides, the CDR3 is TGTGCCAGCAGTGACAGGGAGTCGAGCACAGATACGCAGTATTTT. This sequence encodes CASSDRESSTDTQYF.